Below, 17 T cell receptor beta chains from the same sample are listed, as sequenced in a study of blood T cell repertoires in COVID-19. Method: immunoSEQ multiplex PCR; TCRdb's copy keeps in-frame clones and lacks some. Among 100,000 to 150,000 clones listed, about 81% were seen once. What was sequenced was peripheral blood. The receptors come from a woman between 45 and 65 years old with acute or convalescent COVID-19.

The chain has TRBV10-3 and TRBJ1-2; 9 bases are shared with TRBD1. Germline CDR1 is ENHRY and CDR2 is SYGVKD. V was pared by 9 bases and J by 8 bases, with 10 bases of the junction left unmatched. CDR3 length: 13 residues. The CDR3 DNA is TGTGCCATATATACCGGGACAGGGTTCGGCTACACCTTC. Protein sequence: CAIYTGTGFGYTF.

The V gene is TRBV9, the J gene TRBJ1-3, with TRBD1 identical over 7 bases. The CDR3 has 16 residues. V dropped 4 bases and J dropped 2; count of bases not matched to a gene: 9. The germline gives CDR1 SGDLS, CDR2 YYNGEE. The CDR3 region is CASSTSLGGTGNTIYF. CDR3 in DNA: TGTGCCAGCAGCACATCTCTAGGGGGCACTGGAAACACCATATATTTT.

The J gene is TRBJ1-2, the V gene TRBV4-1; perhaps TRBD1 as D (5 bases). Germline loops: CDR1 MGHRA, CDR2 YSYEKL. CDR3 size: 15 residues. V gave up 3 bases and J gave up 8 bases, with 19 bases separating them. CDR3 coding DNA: TGCGCCAGCAGCCACCTCGTTACCGGGGCGGGAGGCTACACCTTC. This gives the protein CASSHLVTGAGGYTF.

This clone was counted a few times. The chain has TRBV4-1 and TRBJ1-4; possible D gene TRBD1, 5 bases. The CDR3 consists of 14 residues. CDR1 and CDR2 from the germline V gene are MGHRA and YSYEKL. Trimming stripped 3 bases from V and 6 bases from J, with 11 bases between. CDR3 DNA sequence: TGCGCCAGCAGCCACAGACAGCTGGATGAAAAACTGTTTTTT. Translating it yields CASSHRQLDEKLFF.

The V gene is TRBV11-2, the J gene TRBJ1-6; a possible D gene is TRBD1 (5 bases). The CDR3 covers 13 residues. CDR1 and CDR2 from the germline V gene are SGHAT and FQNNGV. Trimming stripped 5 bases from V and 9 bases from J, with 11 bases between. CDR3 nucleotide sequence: TGTGCCAGCAGCCCCGGGAGGGGTTCACCCCTCCACTTT. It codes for CASSPGRGSPLHF. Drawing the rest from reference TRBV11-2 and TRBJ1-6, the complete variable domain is EAGVAQSPRYKIIEKRQSVAFWCNPISGHATLYWYQQILGQGPKLLIQFQNNGVVDDSQLPKDRFSAERLKGVDSTLKIQPAKLEDSAVYLCASSPGRGSPLHFGNGTRLTVT.

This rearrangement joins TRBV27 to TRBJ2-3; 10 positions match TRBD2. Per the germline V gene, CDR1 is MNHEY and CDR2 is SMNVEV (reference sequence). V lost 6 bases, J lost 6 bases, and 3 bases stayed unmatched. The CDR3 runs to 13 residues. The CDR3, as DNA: TGTGCCAGCAGCAAAGCGGGAGGGGATACGCAGTATTTT. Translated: CASSKAGGDTQYF.

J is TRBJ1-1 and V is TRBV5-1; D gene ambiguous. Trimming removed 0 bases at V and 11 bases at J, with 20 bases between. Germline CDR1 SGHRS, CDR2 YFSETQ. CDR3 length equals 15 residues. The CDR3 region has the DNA TGCGCCAGCAGCTTGGCACTTGGTATCGGGGAAGCCGCTTTCTTT. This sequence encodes CASSLALGIGEAAFF. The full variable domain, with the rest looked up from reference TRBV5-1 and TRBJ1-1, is KAGVTQTPRYLIKTRGQQVTLSCSPISGHRSVSWYQQTPGQGLQFLFEYFSETQRNKGNFPGRFSGRQFSNSRSEMNVSTLELGDSALYLCASSLALGIGEAAFFGQGTRLTVV.

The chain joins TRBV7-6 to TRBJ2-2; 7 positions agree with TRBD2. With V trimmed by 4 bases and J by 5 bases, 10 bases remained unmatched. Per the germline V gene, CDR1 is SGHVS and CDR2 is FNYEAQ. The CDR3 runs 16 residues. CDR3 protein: CASSSPRRRETGELFF. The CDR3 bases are TGTGCCAGCAGCTCCCCCCGCCGGCGGGAGACCGGGGAGCTGTTTTTT.

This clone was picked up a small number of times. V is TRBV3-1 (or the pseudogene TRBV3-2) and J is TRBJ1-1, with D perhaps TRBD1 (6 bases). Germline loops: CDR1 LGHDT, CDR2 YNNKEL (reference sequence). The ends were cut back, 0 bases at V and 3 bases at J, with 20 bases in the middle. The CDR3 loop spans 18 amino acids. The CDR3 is CASSQDIVGGSYDTEAFF. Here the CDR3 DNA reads TGTGCCAGCAGCCAAGATATAGTAGGGGGATCATACGACACTGAAGCTTTCTTT.

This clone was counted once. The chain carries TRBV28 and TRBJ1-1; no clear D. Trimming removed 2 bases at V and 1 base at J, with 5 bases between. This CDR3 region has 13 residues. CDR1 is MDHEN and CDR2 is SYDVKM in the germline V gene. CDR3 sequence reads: CASSLRQNTEAFF. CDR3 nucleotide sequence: TGTGCCAGCAGTTTAAGACAGAACACTGAAGCTTTCTTT.

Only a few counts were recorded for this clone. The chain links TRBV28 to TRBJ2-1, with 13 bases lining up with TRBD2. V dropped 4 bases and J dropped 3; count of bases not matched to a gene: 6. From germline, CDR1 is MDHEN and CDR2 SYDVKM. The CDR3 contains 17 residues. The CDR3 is CASSWGTSGIGYNEQFF. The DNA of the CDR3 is TGTGCCAGCAGTTGGGGGACTAGCGGGATCGGCTACAATGAGCAGTTCTTC.

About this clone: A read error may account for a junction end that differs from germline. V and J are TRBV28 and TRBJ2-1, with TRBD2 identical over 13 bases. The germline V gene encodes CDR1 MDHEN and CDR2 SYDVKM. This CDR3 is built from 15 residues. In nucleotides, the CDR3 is TGTGCCAGCAGTTTTGGGACTAGCGGGACCGCCGGCAGGATCTTC. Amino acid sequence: CASSFGTSGTAGRIF.

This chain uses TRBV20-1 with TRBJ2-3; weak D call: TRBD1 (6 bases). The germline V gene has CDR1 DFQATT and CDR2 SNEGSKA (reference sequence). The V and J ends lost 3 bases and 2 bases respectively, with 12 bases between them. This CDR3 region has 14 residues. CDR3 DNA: TGCAGTGCTAGTAATGAGGGGGACACAGATACGCAGTATTTT. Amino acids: CSASNEGDTDTQYF.

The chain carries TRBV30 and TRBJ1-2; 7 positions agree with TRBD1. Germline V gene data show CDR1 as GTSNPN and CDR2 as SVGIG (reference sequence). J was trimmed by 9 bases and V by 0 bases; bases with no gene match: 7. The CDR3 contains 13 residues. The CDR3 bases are TGTGCCTGGAGTGTTCACCCGACAGGGAGCTACACCTTC. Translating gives CAWSVHPTGSYTF.

The chain's CDR3 is CASGFPRGEMNTEAFF. CDR3 sequence (DNA): TGTGCTAGTGGTTTCCCTCGGGGGGAGATGAACACTGAAGCTTTCTTT. The J gene is TRBJ1-1, the V gene TRBV12-5, with a weak D call TRBD1 (5 bases). The V end lost 3 bases, the J end lost 0 bases, and 14 bases lay between the germline ends. Germline CDR1 reads LGHNT; CDR2 reads FRNRAP. The CDR3 covers 16 residues.

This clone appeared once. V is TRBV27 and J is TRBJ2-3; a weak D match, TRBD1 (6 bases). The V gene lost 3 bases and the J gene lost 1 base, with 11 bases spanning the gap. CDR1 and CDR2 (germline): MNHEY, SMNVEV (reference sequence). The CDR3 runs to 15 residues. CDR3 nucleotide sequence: TGTGCCAGCAGTTTCAGGGGTGGGGGCACAGATACGCAGTATTTT. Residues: CASSFRGGGTDTQYF.

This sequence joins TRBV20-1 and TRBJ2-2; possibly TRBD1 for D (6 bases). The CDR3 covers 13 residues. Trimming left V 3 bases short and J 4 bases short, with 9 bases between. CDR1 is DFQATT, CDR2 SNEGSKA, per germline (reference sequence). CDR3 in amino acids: CSASLQGTGELFF. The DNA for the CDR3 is TGCAGTGCTAGTCTACAGGGCACCGGGGAGCTGTTTTTT.